These 29 T cell receptor beta chains came from one sample sequenced in a study of shared clonotypes between healthy human individuals. The protocol was immunoSEQ multiplex PCR, while the TCRdb copy is restricted to in-frame clones and leaves out a portion. Of some 2,400,000 clones in the sample, around 95% were seen once. Sequences were obtained from naive CD4+ T cells sorted from blood. The subset: CD45RA+ positively selected. All receptors come from a man aged 18-30 years in good health.

The V and J genes are TRBV30 and TRBJ2-5; perhaps TRBD2 as D (6 bases). V lost 1 base, J lost 2 bases, and 14 bases lay in between. The CDR3 loop spans 15 amino acids. The germline V gene has CDR1 GTSNPN and CDR2 SVGIG (reference sequence). The CDR3 spells CAWSAAGRLQETQYF. CDR3 bases: TGTGCCTGGAGTGCGGCAGGGAGGTTACAAGAGACCCAGTACTTC.

In its sample, this clone was seen once. V and J are TRBV18 and TRBJ1-4; D not certain. CDR3 length equals 13 residues. V shed 5 bases and J shed 9 bases, with 13 bases lying between them. Germline V gene data show CDR1 as KGHSH and CDR2 as LQKENI. As DNA, the CDR3 is TGTGCCAGCTCAAGCGAGTCCCTGAAAAAACTGTTTTTT. Translated, it gives CASSSESLKKLFF.

V usage is TRBV30 and J usage is TRBJ1-5; perhaps TRBD1 as D (5 bases). Trimming stripped 0 bases from V and 8 bases from J, with 11 bases between. This CDR3 comprises 13 residues. The germline gives CDR1 GTSNPN, CDR2 SVGIG (reference sequence). The CDR3 DNA reads as TGTGCCTGGAGTGTTGCCAGGGCAGAGCCCCAGCATTTT. This codes for CAWSVARAEPQHF.

This clone was seen just once. The chain recombines TRBV5-1 with TRBJ2-7; a possible D gene is TRBD2 (5 bases). Germline-derived CDR1 and CDR2 are SGHRS and YFSETQ. The CDR3 covers 12 residues. V was trimmed by 4 bases and J by 4 bases, leaving 9 bases between them. The CDR3 here is CASSPRGYEQYF. The CDR3 coding sequence is TGCGCCAGCAGCCCAAGAGGGTACGAGCAGTACTTC.

The chain uses TRBV29-1 and TRBJ2-1, with D possibly TRBD2 on 7 matching bases. Germline V gene sequence: CDR1 SQVTM, CDR2 ANQGSEA. The length of the CDR3 is 15 residues. V was clipped by 5 bases and J by 1 base, with 15 bases between them. The DNA of the CDR3 is TGCAGCGTTAAGGTCAGGGGACTATCCTACAATGAGCAGTTCTTC. Translation gives CSVKVRGLSYNEQFF.

The sample holds a few counts of this clone. The chain employs TRBV2 and TRBJ1-1; D is unresolved. The CDR3 is 12 residues long. The germline V and J ends were trimmed by 1 base and 10 bases, with 10 bases remaining between them. Germline lookup yields CDR1 SNHLY and CDR2 FYNNEI. This chain's CDR3 is CASSEVSSRAFF. The CDR3 DNA sequence: TGTGCCAGCAGTGAAGTGTCCTCCCGAGCTTTCTTT.

V gene TRBV7-9 combines with J gene TRBJ1-2; possibly TRBD1 for D (6 bases). The germline V and J ends were trimmed by 2 bases and 2 bases, with 9 bases remaining between them. The CDR3 sequence is 14 residues long. Germline loops: CDR1 SEHNR, CDR2 FQNEAQ (reference sequence). CDR3 in DNA: TGTGCCAGCAGCTTAACAGGGATCAACTATGGCTACACCTTC. Its protein product is CASSLTGINYGYTF. Looking up the rest from reference TRBV7-9 and TRBJ1-2 gives the full variable domain: DTGVSQNPRHKITKRGQNVTFRCDPISEHNRLYWYRQTLGQGPEFLTYFQNEAQLEKSRLLSDRFSAERPKGSFSTLEIQRTEQGDSAMYLCASSLTGINYGYTFGSGTRLTVV.

The J gene is TRBJ2-3, the V gene TRBV7-9; D possibly uses TRBD1 or TRBD2 (5 bases each). The CDR3 totals 18 residues. V was shortened by 4 bases and J by 1 base, with 21 bases between the two germline ends. Germline CDR1 SEHNR, CDR2 FQNEAQ (reference sequence). The CDR3 sequence is CASSSRWGSPKGTDTQYF. CDR3 sequence (DNA): TGTGCCAGCAGCTCCCGGTGGGGGTCTCCGAAGGGCACAGATACGCAGTATTTT.

This clone appeared a single time. This chain connects TRBV11-2 to TRBJ2-1, with 7 bases identical to TRBD2. J was trimmed by 4 bases and V by 7 bases; bases with no gene match: 7. Germline V gives CDR1 SGHAT, CDR2 FQNNGV. The CDR3 is 14 amino acids. CDR3 sequence: CASTLGGVYNEQFF. The CDR3 DNA reads TGTGCCAGCACCCTGGGAGGGGTGTACAATGAGCAGTTCTTC.

The CDR3 DNA sequence: TGTGCCTGGAGTGTACGGAGCGGGAGCTCCTACGAGCAGTACTTC. This codes for CAWSVRSGSSYEQYF. The J gene is TRBJ2-7, the V gene TRBV30, with TRBD2 identical over 8 bases. The germline V gene has CDR1 GTSNPN and CDR2 SVGIG (reference sequence). This CDR3 has 15 amino acids. V gave up 0 bases and J gave up 0 bases; unmatched junction bases: 4.

Written as DNA, the CDR3 is TGTGCCAGCAGCTTATGGTGGGATCAAGAGACCCAGTACTTC. Its protein is CASSLWWDQETQYF. This chain links TRBV7-8 with TRBJ2-5; D remains unclear. Between the trimmed V and J ends, which lost 2 bases and 2 bases, there was a span of 9 bases. This CDR3 is 14 amino acids long. The germline gives CDR1 SGHVS, CDR2 FQNEAQ.

The chain employs TRBV5-1 and TRBJ2-3; the D gene is possibly TRBD2 (6 bases). V was cut by 4 bases and J by 4 bases, with 22 bases left in between. The CDR3 length is 17 residues. Germline CDR1 and CDR2: SGHRS and YFSETQ. CDR3 DNA sequence: TGCGCCAGCAGCCCATCTAAAACGGCGGGGAAAGCAGATACGCAGTATTTT. Translating it yields CASSPSKTAGKADTQYF.

The rearrangement uses TRBV30 and TRBJ1-6; 7 bases are a match to TRBD1. The germline V gene has CDR1 GTSNPN and CDR2 SVGIG (reference sequence). This CDR3 is built from 14 residues. V lost 0 bases to trimming and J lost 4 bases; unmatched junction nucleotides: 0. CDR3 bases: TGTGCCTGGAGTGTACAGGGGTATAATTCACCCCTCCACTTT. The encoded protein is CAWSVQGYNSPLHF.

The chain employs TRBV11-2 and TRBJ1-5, with 9 bases that match TRBD1. The CDR3 has 14 residues. The V and J ends lost 4 bases and 5 bases, in that order; junction bases with no gene match: 3. CDR1 is SGHAT, CDR2 FQNNGV, per germline. The CDR3 nucleotides are TGTGCCAGCAGCTCGGGACAGGGCTATCAGCCCCAGCATTTT. It encodes CASSSGQGYQPQHF.

The chain carries TRBV27 and TRBJ2-7, with D possibly matching TRBD2 (5 bases). V lost 2 bases, J lost 6 bases, and 14 bases lay in between. Germline loops: CDR1 MNHEY, CDR2 SMNVEV (reference sequence). The CDR3 length is 14 residues. CDR3 amino acids: CASSLTHQRGEQYF. CDR3 DNA: TGTGCCAGCAGTTTAACCCATCAACGGGGCGAGCAGTACTTC.

In its sample, this clone was seen once. The J gene is TRBJ2-2, the V gene TRBV6-1; D remains ambiguous. V was pared by 8 bases and J by 7 bases, with 14 bases between. Germline assignment: CDR1 MNHNS and CDR2 SASEGT. The CDR3 totals 13 residues. The CDR3 DNA follows: TGTGCCAGCGGCCGGACGGTCGGCGGGGAGCTGTTTTTT. Translation gives CASGRTVGGELFF.

The gene calls are TRBV19 and TRBJ1-1; 8 bases fit TRBD1. After removal of 5 bases from V and 4 bases from J, the junction contained 9 bases not matched to a gene. The germline V gene encodes CDR1 LNHDA and CDR2 SQIVND (reference sequence). CDR3 length: 15 amino acids. CDR3: CASSPRTGFFTEAFF. CDR3 DNA sequence: TGTGCCAGTAGTCCCCGGACAGGGTTTTTCACTGAAGCTTTCTTT.

With regard to this clone: Other DNA sequences in the sample encode the same CDR3. The rearrangement joins TRBV5-1 to TRBJ2-7; D is uncertain. V shed 0 bases and J shed 2 bases, with 9 bases lying between them. The CDR3 is 14 residues long. Germline assignment: CDR1 SGHRS and CDR2 YFSETQ. As DNA, the CDR3 is TGCGCCAGCAGCTTGGCCGCAGACCCCTACGAGCAGTACTTC. The encoded protein is CASSLAADPYEQYF.

This clone has a handful of counts. The chain links TRBV2 to TRBJ1-2; D call uncertain. The CDR3 extends over 12 amino acids. Trimming took off 6 bases at V and 8 bases at J, with 13 bases between the two ends. Germline V gives CDR1 SNHLY, CDR2 FYNNEI. Here the CDR3 DNA reads TGTGCCAGCAGACCGGGCCAGGTCGGCTACACCTTC. Residues: CASRPGQVGYTF.

This clone was seen once. The chain links TRBV21-1 to TRBJ1-6; the D segment call TRBD1 is taken from the table without a DNA check. TRBV21-1 is given as a pseudogene. The CDR3 is made up of 15 amino acids. CDR3 in DNA: TGTGCCAGCAGCAGCCGGACAGGGATGAATTCACCCCTCCACTTT. The encoded protein is CASSSRTGMNSPLHF.

Comment on this clone: This specimen includes other DNA sequences encoding the same CDR3. The chain employs TRBV7-8 and TRBJ1-5, with D unresolved. Between the trimmed V and J ends, which lost 3 bases and 5 bases, there was a span of 8 bases. The CDR3 contains 13 residues. CDR1 is SGHVS, CDR2 FQNEAQ, per germline. CDR3 protein: CASSLGRDQPQHF. Written as DNA, the CDR3 is TGTGCCAGCAGCTTGGGTCGGGATCAGCCCCAGCATTTT.

The chain joins TRBV5-1 to TRBJ1-1; weak D call: TRBD1 (5 bases). Per germline, CDR1 SGHRS and CDR2 YFSETQ. This CDR3 has 15 amino acids. V gave up 4 bases and J gave up 7 bases, with 20 bases separating them. The CDR3 region has the DNA TGCGCCAGCAGCCCTGCCGGGTCGGGACGGTTTGAAGCTTTCTTT. Translation: CASSPAGSGRFEAFF.

This clone was seen a single time. Other DNA sequences from this sample encode an identical CDR3 as well. The V gene is TRBV10-3, the J gene TRBJ2-3, with 14 bases matching TRBD2. J gave up 4 bases and V 6 bases, and 9 bases lay outside the gene matches. Germline CDR1 reads ENHRY; CDR2 reads SYGVKD. This CDR3 comprises 17 residues. This CDR3 reads CAISGLAGGPGADTQYF. CDR3 nucleotide sequence: TGTGCCATCAGCGGACTAGCGGGGGGCCCAGGGGCAGATACGCAGTATTTT.

This chain uses TRBV6-5 with TRBJ2-7; TRBD1 aligns across 9 bases. This CDR3 spans 13 amino acids. V was pared by 6 bases and J by 3 bases, with 3 bases of the junction left unmatched. Germline lookup yields CDR1 MNHEY and CDR2 SVGAGI. The DNA for the CDR3 is TGTGCCAGCAGCATGGACAGGGGCTACGAGCAGTACTTC. Translating it yields CASSMDRGYEQYF.

V and J are TRBV11-2 and TRBJ2-5; 8 bases fit TRBD2. Germline V gene sequence: CDR1 SGHAT, CDR2 FQNNGV. The length of the CDR3 is 14 residues. Trimming took 4 bases from V and 5 from J; bases not matched to a gene: 6. The chain's CDR3 is CASSSIAGHETQYF. The CDR3 DNA sequence: TGTGCCAGCAGCTCAATAGCGGGACACGAGACCCAGTACTTC.

The rearrangement uses TRBV6-1 and TRBJ1-6; D is possibly TRBD1 (5 bases). The germline V gene encodes CDR1 MNHNS and CDR2 SASEGT. CDR3 length: 15 amino acids. Trimming pared 2 bases from V and 7 bases from J, leaving 12 bases between. The CDR3 spells CASSEWAGLNSPLHF. In DNA, the CDR3 is TGTGCCAGCAGTGAATGGGCAGGGTTAAATTCACCCCTCCACTTT.

Remarks on this clone: The sample contains more than one DNA sequence encoding this CDR3. The chain carries TRBV10-3 and TRBJ2-7; D possibly corresponds to TRBD1 (6 bases). The CDR3 covers 13 residues. V lost 2 bases and J 1 base, leaving 6 bases between the germline ends. Germline V gene lookup returns CDR1 ENHRY and CDR2 SYGVKD. The CDR3 sequence: CAISEGQSYEQYF. The CDR3 nucleotides read TGTGCCATCAGTGAGGGACAGTCCTACGAGCAGTACTTC.

The J gene is TRBJ1-1, the V gene TRBV27, with D perhaps TRBD1 (5 bases). Trimming left V 5 bases short and J 1 base short, with 11 bases between. The germline gives CDR1 MNHEY, CDR2 SMNVEV (reference sequence). The length of the CDR3 is 14 residues. The CDR3 region is CASSRTYSNTEAFF. In DNA form, the CDR3 reads TGTGCCAGCAGTCGGACATATTCGAACACTGAAGCTTTCTTT.

Of note for this clone: Other DNA sequences in the sample encode the same CDR3. The chain has TRBV6-1 and TRBJ1-2; 9 bases map to TRBD1. Germline loops: CDR1 MNHNS, CDR2 SASEGT. J lost 8 bases, V lost 3 bases, and 4 bases had no gene match. The CDR3 totals 13 residues. The CDR3 nucleotides read TGTGCCAGCAGTGACTGGACAGGGGTCGGCTACACCTTC. It codes for CASSDWTGVGYTF.